The clone carrying this TCR beta chain was observed a handful of times. Between the trimmed V and J ends, which lost 0 bases and 5 bases, there was a span of 20 bases. Germline loops: CDR1 SGDLS, CDR2 YYNGEE. CDR3 length equals 17 residues. As handled by the study authors: Reference gene primer amplification in the assay estimated nucleated cell counts. The table came from immunoSEQ multiplex PCR; TCRdb's copy has only in-frame clones and leaves some out. V, J and clone size derive from that table, while D and trimming were established from the DNA sequence. This sample has hundreds of thousands of clones, with more than 75% found just once. The data stem from a study of blood T cell repertoires in COVID-19. As for the study in general: Sites across the United States, Italy and Spain contributed samples from acute and convalescent COVID-19. T cells, B-cell-depleted T cells, or PBMCs supplied cDNA or gDNA.

Material: peripheral blood. The V gene is TRBV9, the J gene TRBJ1-1; weak D call: TRBD1 (5 bases). This TCR came from a man aged 55 to 70 with acute or convalescent COVID-19. DNA for the CDR3: TGTGCCAGCAGCGTAGACGCCGACCAGGGAATACGGACTGAAGCTTTCTTT. Translated: CASSVDADQGIRTEAFF. Combining the CDR3 with reference TRBV9 and TRBJ1-1 gives the whole variable domain DSGVTQTPKHLITATGQRVTLRCSPRSGDLSVYWYQQSLDQGLQFLIQYYNGEERAKGNILERFSAQQFPDLHSELNLSSLELGDSALYFCASSVDADQGIRTEAFFGQGTRLTVV.